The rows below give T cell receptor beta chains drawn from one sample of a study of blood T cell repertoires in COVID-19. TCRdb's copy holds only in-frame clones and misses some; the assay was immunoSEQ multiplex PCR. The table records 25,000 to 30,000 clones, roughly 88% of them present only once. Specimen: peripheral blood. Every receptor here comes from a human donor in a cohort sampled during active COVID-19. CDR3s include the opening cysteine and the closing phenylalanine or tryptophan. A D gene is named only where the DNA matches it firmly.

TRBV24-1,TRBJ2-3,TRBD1,TGTGCCACCAGTAAAAACAGGGGTGGCACAGATACGCAGTATTTT,CATSKNRGGTDTQYF
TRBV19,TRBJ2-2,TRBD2,TGTGCCAGTAGTCTCCGACTAGCGGGGGATCCCGGGGAGCTGTTTTTT,CASSLRLAGDPGELFF
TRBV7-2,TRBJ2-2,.,TGTGCCAGCAGCCTCTTAATAGGGGCGGACACCGGGGAGCTGTTTTTT,CASSLLIGADTGELFF
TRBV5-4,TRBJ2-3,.,TGTGCCAGCAGCTTGGCCGTCTCCCCAGATACGCAGTATTTT,CASSLAVSPDTQYF
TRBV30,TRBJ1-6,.,TGTGCCTGGAGTCCCACAGGGTCCTATAATTCACCCCTCCACTTT,CAWSPTGSYNSPLHF
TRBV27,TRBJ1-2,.,TGTGCCAGCAGCGCCAGGGCAGGGATTGGCTACACCTTC,CASSARAGIGYTF
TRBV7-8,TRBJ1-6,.,TGTGCCAGCAGCTTAGAGGGGGATAATTCACCCCTCCACTTT,CASSLEGDNSPLHF
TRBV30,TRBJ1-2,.,TGTGCCGGGGGGGCCGGGGGGAGTTCGGGCTACACCTTC,CAGGAGGSSGYTF
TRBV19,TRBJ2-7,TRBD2,TGTGCCAGTAGTATCCGGGGGACCCAGCGGGGAGAGCAGTACTTC,CASSIRGTQRGEQYF
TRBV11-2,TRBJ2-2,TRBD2,TGTGCCAGCAGCTTTACTAGCGGGGGGGGAAACACCGGGGAGCTGTTTTTT,CASSFTSGGGNTGELFF
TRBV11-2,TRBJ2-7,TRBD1,TGTGCCAGCAGCTTAGGACAGGGGGCTTACGAGCAGTACTTC,CASSLGQGAYEQYF
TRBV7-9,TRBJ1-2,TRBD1,TGTGCCAGCAGCTTATTGGGACAGGGGGCTATAACTAACTATGGCTACACCTTC,CASSLLGQGAITNYGYTF
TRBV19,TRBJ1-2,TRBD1,TGTGCCAGTAGTATAGATACAGGGGGATCTCGCGGCTACACCTTC,CASSIDTGGSRGYTF